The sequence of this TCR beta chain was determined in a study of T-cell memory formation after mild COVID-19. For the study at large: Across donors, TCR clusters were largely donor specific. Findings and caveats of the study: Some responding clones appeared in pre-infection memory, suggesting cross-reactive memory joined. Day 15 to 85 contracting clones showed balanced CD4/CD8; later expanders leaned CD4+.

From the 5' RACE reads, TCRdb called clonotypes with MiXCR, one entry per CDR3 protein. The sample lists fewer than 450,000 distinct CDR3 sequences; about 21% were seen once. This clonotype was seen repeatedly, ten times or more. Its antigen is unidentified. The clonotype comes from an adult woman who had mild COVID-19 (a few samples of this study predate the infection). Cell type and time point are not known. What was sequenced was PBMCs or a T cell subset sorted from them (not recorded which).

The CDR3 is CASSTQSTDTQYF. CDR3 sequence (DNA): TGTGCCAGCTCAACCCAGAGCACAGATACGCAGTATTTT. The V gene is TRBV18, the J gene TRBJ2-3; D gene unclear. CDR3 length: 13 amino acids. Trimming left V 5 bases short and J 0 bases short, with 6 bases between. Germline CDR1 KGHSH, CDR2 LQKENI.